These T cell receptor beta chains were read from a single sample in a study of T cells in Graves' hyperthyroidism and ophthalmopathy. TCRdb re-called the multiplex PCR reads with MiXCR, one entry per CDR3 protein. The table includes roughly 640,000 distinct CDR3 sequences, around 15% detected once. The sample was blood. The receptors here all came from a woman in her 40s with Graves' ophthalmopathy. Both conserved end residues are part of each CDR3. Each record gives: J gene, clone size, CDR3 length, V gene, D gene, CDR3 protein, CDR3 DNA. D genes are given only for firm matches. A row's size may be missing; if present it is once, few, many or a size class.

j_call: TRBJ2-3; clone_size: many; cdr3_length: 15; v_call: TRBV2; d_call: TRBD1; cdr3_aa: CASSLETGSTDTQYF; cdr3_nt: TGTGCCAGCAGTTTAGAGACAGGGAGCACAGATACGCAGTATTTT
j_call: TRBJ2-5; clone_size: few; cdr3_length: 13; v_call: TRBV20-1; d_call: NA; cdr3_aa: CSARDWTVRDQYF; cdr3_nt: TGCAGTGCTAGAGATTGGACAGTGAGAGACCAGTACTTC
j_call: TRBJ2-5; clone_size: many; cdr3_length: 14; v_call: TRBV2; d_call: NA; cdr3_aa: CASSEDARWKTQYF; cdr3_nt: TGTGCCAGCAGTGAAGACGCTAGGTGGAAGACCCAGTACTTC
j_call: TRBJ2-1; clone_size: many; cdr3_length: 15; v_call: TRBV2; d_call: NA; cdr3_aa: CASKYEESSYNEQFF; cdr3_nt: TGTGCCAGCAAATATGAGGAAAGCTCCTACAATGAGCAGTTCTTC
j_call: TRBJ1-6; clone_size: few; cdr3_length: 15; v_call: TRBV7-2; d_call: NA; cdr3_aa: CASSFQGDNNSPLHF; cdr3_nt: TGTGCCAGCAGCTTCCAGGGCGATAATAATTCACCCCTCCACTTT
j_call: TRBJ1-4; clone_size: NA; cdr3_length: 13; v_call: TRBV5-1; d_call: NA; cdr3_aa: CASTLAPIEKLFF; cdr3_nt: TGCGCCAGCACCCTCGCCCCCATTGAAAAACTGTTTTTT
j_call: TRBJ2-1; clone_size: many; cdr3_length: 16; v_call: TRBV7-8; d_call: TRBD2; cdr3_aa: CASSLDRLAGGGEQFF; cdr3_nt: TGTGCCAGCAGCCTCGACCGACTAGCGGGAGGGGGCGAGCAGTTCTTC
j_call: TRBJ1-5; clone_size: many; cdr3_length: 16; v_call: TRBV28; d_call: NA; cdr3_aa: CASSLVRWMSNQPQHF; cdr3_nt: TGTGCCAGCAGTTTGGTCAGGTGGATGAGCAATCAGCCCCAGCATTTT
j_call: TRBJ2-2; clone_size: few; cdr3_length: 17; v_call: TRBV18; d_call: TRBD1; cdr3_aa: CASSPGGPGQGTGELFF; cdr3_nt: TGTGCCAGCTCACCGGGCGGCCCGGGACAGGGGACCGGGGAGCTGTTTTTT
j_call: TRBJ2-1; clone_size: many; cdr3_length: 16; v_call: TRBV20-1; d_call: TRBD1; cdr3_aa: CSAKGGLKGTYNEQFF; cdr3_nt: TGCAGTGCTAAAGGGGGCCTAAAAGGAACGTACAATGAGCAGTTCTTC
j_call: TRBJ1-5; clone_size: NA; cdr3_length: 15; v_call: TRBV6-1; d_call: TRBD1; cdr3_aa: CASRDRGVSNQPQHF; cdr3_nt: TGTGCCAGCAGGGACAGGGGAGTGAGCAATCAGCCCCAGCATTTT
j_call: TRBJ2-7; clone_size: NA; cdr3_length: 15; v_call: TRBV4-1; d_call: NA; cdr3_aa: CASSQDPTGFYEQYF; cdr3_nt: TGCGCCAGCAGCCAGGACCCGACAGGATTCTACGAGCAGTACTTC
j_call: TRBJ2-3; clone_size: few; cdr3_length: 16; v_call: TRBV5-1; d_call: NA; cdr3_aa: CASSTPMQGGVDTQYF; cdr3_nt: TGCGCCAGCAGCACCCCTATGCAGGGGGGGGTAGATACGCAGTATTTT
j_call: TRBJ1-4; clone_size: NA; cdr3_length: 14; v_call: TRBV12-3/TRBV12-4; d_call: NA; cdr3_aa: CASRKTGLNEKLFF; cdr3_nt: TGTGCCAGCAGGAAAACGGGACTAAATGAAAAACTGTTTTTT
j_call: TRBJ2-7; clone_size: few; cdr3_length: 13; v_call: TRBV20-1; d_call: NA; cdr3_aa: CSAPFGGKGEQYF; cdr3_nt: TGCAGTGCCCCTTTCGGGGGTAAGGGCGAGCAGTACTTC
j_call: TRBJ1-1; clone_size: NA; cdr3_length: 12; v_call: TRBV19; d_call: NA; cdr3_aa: CASTAGATEAFF; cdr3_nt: TGTGCCAGTACCGCTGGCGCCACTGAAGCTTTCTTT
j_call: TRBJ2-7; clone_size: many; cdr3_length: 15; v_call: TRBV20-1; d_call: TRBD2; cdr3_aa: CSANGATSGSNEQYF; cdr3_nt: TGCAGTGCCAATGGGGCGACTAGCGGGAGCAACGAGCAGTACTTC
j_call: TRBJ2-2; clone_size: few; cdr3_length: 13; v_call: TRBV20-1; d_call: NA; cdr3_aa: CSARDQGGGELFF; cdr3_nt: TGCAGTGCTAGAGATCAGGGGGGCGGGGAGCTGTTTTTT
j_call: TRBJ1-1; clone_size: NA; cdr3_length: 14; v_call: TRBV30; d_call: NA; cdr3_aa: CAWSVPGVGRGAFF; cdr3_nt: TGTGCCTGGAGTGTACCCGGAGTAGGTCGGGGAGCTTTCTTT
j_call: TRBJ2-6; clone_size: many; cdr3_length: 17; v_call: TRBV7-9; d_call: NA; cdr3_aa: CASSLAISGSGANVLTF; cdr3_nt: TGTGCCAGCAGCTTAGCGATCAGCGGCTCTGGGGCCAACGTCCTGACTTTC
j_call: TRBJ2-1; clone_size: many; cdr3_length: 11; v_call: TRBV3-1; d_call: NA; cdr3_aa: CASSHGQEQFF; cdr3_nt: TGTGCCAGCAGCCACGGGCAGGAGCAGTTCTTC
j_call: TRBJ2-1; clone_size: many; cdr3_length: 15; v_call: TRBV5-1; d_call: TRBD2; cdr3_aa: CASSPGLALGNEQFF; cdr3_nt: TGCGCCAGCAGCCCCGGACTAGCTCTTGGGAATGAGCAGTTCTTC
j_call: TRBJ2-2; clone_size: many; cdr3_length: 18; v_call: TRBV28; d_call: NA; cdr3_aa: CASSLAIARYRNTGELFF; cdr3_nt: TGTGCCAGCAGTTTAGCGATAGCGCGTTACCGAAACACCGGGGAGCTGTTTTTT
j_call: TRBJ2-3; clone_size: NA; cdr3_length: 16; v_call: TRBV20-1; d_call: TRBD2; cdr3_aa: CSARTPLAGGRDTQYF; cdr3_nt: TGCAGTGCTAGAACCCCCCTAGCGGGGGGCCGCGATACGCAGTATTTT
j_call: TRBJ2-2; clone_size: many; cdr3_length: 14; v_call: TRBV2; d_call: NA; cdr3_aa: CASNRDFNTGELFF; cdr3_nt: TGTGCCAGCAATCGGGACTTCAACACCGGGGAGCTGTTTTTT
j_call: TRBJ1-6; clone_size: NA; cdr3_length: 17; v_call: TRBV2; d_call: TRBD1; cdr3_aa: CASRNQGQGRSDSPLHF; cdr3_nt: TGTGCCAGCCGCAACCAGGGACAGGGGAGGAGTGATTCACCCCTCCACTTT
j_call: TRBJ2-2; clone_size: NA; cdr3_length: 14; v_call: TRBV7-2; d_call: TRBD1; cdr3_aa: CASGRQGATGELFF; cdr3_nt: TGTGCCAGCGGGCGACAGGGTGCCACCGGGGAGCTGTTTTTT
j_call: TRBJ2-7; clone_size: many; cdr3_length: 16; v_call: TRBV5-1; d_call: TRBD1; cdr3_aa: CASSPPTGSKTYEQYF; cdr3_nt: TGCGCCAGCAGCCCTCCGACAGGGTCAAAAACCTACGAGCAGTACTTC
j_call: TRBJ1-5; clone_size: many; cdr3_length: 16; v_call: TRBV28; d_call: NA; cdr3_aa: CASSFFPGVSNQPQHF; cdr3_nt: TGTGCCAGCAGTTTTTTCCCAGGGGTTAGCAATCAGCCCCAGCATTTT
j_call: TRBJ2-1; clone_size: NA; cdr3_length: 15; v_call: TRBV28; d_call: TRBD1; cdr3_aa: CASSPRTGARNEQFF; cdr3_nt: TGTGCCAGCAGTCCCCGGACAGGGGCGCGGAATGAGCAGTTCTTC
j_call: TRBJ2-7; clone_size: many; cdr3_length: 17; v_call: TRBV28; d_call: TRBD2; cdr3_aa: CASSQPGGREGVHEQYF; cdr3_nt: TGTGCCAGCAGTCAACCGGGGGGTAGGGAGGGCGTACACGAGCAGTACTTC
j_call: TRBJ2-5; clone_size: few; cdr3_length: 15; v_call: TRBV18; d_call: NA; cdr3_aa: CASSPEVGPGETQYF; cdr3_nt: TGTGCCAGCTCACCGGAGGTGGGACCCGGAGAGACCCAGTACTTC
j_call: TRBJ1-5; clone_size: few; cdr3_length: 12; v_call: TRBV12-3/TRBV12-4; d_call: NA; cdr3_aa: CASSGENQPQHF; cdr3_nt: TGTGCCAGTTCGGGGGAAAATCAGCCCCAGCATTTT
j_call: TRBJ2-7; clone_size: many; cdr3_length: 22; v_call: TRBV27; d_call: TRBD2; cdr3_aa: CAGSFRPNRTGLAGVRFYEQYF; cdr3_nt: TGTGCCGGCAGCTTCCGCCCCAACAGAACTGGACTAGCGGGAGTTCGATTCTACGAGCAGTACTTC
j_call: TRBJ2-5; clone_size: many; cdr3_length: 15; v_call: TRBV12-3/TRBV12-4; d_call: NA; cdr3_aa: CASSFGGLGQETQYF; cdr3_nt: TGTGCCAGCAGTTTCGGGGGACTCGGCCAAGAGACCCAGTACTTC
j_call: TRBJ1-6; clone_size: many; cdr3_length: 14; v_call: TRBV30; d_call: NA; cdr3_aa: CAWSVRTGNSPLHF; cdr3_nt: TGTGCCTGGAGTGTGAGAACGGGTAATTCACCCCTCCACTTT